The rows below give T cell receptor beta chains drawn from one sample of a study of naive and memory T cell subsets. MiXCR, run by TCRdb on the UMI-ligation and nested PCR reads, gives a single entry per CDR3 protein. The table includes 98,000 or so distinct CDR3 sequences, around 15% detected once. The sample comprised naive CD8+ T cells from blood. All receptors come from a human donor in good health. Both conserved end residues are part of each CDR3. A D gene is named only where the DNA matches it firmly. Part of the rows lack a size; the others show once, few, many or a class for expanded clones.

d_call	v_call	j_call	clone_size	cdr3_nt	cdr3_aa
-	TRBV5-1	TRBJ2-3	-	TGCGCCAGCAGCCCGGGGGGCCGCACAGATACGCAGTATTTT	CASSPGGRTDTQYF
-	TRBV2	TRBJ2-3	many	TGTGCCAGCAGTTTCATCTCAACAGATACGCAGTATTTT	CASSFISTDTQYF
TRBD2	TRBV29-1	TRBJ2-1	-	TGCAGCGTTGGAGGGCGGGAGACGTCTTTTAGGAATGAGCAGTTCTTC	CSVGGRETSFRNEQFF
-	TRBV6-6	TRBJ1-1	-	TGTGCCAGCAGTTACGATCTCAGATTCTTT	CASSYDLRFF
-	TRBV7-9	TRBJ2-1	few	TGTGCCAGCAGCTCCACGATTCGACAAAACAATGAGCAGTTCTTC	CASSSTIRQNNEQFF
-	TRBV7-2	TRBJ1-6	-	TGTGCCAGCAGCACAGAGTTCGATAATTCACCCCTCCACTTT	CASSTEFDNSPLHF
-	TRBV9	TRBJ1-5	few	TGTGCCAGCAGCGTAGGGGGGGCCAATCAGCCCCAGCATTTT	CASSVGGANQPQHF
TRBD2	TRBV7-9	TRBJ2-1	-	TGTGCCAGCAGCCAATTAGCGGGAGGGTCCTACAATGAGCAGTTCTTC	CASSQLAGGSYNEQFF
TRBD1	TRBV2	TRBJ1-2	few	TGTGCCAGCAGGACAGGGGGCAGAACCTTC	CASRTGGRTF
TRBD2	TRBV9	TRBJ2-3	many	TGTGCCAGCAGCACATTTAGCGGGATCAGCACAGATACGCAGTATTTT	CASSTFSGISTDTQYF